A selection of T cell receptor beta chains follows, all from one sample in a study of OX40 agonist ivuxolimab in advanced cancers. The repertoire was sequenced with immunoSEQ multiplex PCR; TCRdb's copy has only in-frame clones and lacks some. The table has around 150,000 clones, 90% seen once. Sequencing was performed on CD4+ or CD8+ T cells sorted from blood, taken in a trial of the OX40 agonist ivuxolimab. Receptors were obtained from an adult with an advanced solid tumor such as melanoma, head and neck, liver or kidney cancer. CDR3s include the opening cysteine and the closing phenylalanine or tryptophan. The D gene is left open where the match is weak. The listing skips clone size in some rows; elsewhere it reads once, few, many or a size class.

cdr3_nt,cdr3_aa,clone_size,v_call,d_call,j_call
TGCGCCAGCAGCTTGACAGGGGGATCCTACAATGAGCAGTTCTTC,CASSLTGGSYNEQFF,NA,TRBV5-1,TRBD1,TRBJ2-1
TGTGCCATCAGTGACCAGGCAGCGGGAATCTACGAGCAGTACTTC,CAISDQAAGIYEQYF,NA,TRBV10-3,TRBD2,TRBJ2-7
TGTGCCAGTAGTTTTGGACAGGGCTCCACAGATACGCAGTATTTT,CASSFGQGSTDTQYF,NA,TRBV19,TRBD1,TRBJ2-3
TGTGCCAGCAGCGAGGGGACAGGTCCCGGCGAGCAGTTCTTC,CASSEGTGPGEQFF,NA,TRBV7-9,TRBD1,TRBJ2-1
TGTGCCAGCAGCCAAGACGTAGGGGACCTTCGGAGCTACACCTTC,CASSQDVGDLRSYTF,NA,TRBV4-2,NA,TRBJ1-2
TGTGCCAGTACATTTCAGAGACCTCCGTATGGCTACACCTTC,CASTFQRPPYGYTF,NA,TRBV2,NA,TRBJ1-2
TGTGCCAGCAGTAAGTGGACAGGGGTCGGCTACACCTTC,CASSKWTGVGYTF,NA,TRBV6-5,TRBD1,TRBJ1-2
TGTGCCAGCAGTGCCACTCTAGGGGGGCGTGGTGGCTACACCTTC,CASSATLGGRGGYTF,NA,TRBV6-1,NA,TRBJ1-2
TGCAGCGTCCTTCCGGGACCATCCTCCTACGAGCAGTACTTC,CSVLPGPSSYEQYF,NA,TRBV29-1,NA,TRBJ2-7
TGTGCCAGCAGCGTAGCTAATGAGCAGTTCTTC,CASSVANEQFF,once,TRBV9,NA,TRBJ2-1
TGTGCCAGCTTAGAAAGAGGTCGGGGAAGAGAAGAAAAACTGTTTTTT,CASLERGRGREEKLFF,NA,TRBV5-6,NA,TRBJ1-4
TGTGCCAGCAGCCCTGGAGGAGGGACAGGGAAAGGAAACACCATATATTTT,CASSPGGGTGKGNTIYF,few,TRBV5-5,TRBD1,TRBJ1-3
TGTGCCAGCAGTTATCGTTGGCAGCCCACAGATACGCAGTATTTT,CASSYRWQPTDTQYF,once,TRBV6-5,NA,TRBJ2-3
TGTGCCAGCTATTCAGGCGGCGGAAACACCATATATTTT,CASYSGGGNTIYF,once,TRBV7-8,NA,TRBJ1-3
TGTGCCAGCAGGCCCTCCAGGTCGGGAGGCGACAATGAGCAGTTCTTC,CASRPSRSGGDNEQFF,NA,TRBV5-4,TRBD2,TRBJ2-1
TGTGCCAGTAGTATCCCCTGGACAGGCGATAACACTGAAGCTTTCTTT,CASSIPWTGDNTEAFF,NA,TRBV19,TRBD1,TRBJ1-1
TGTGCCAGCAGCTTAAGGAGCCTAGCGGGAATCACAGATACGCAGTATTTT,CASSLRSLAGITDTQYF,NA,TRBV11-2,TRBD2,TRBJ2-3
TGTGCCAGCAGTTACTCGAAAGACGCGAATTCACCCCTCCACTTT,CASSYSKDANSPLHF,NA,TRBV6-5,NA,TRBJ1-6
TGTGCCAGCTCCCTCGGGGACAACATGAACACTGAAGCTTTCTTT,CASSLGDNMNTEAFF,NA,TRBV27,NA,TRBJ1-1
TGTGCCAGCAGCGCCGACCGAAGAACCGGGGAGCTGTTTTTT,CASSADRRTGELFF,NA,TRBV9,NA,TRBJ2-2
TGCGCCAGCAGCTTGGACAGGGTAACTAACTATGGCTACACCTTC,CASSLDRVTNYGYTF,NA,TRBV5-1,NA,TRBJ1-2
TGTGCCAGCAGGGGGGGACAGGGCGCTGAAGCTTTCTTT,CASRGGQGAEAFF,NA,TRBV28,TRBD1,TRBJ1-1
TGTGCCAGCTCACCACTCGACCTTCCTACTGGAAACACCATATATTTT,CASSPLDLPTGNTIYF,NA,TRBV18,NA,TRBJ1-3
TGTGCCAGCAGCTTAGGGACGCAAAACACCATATATTTT,CASSLGTQNTIYF,NA,TRBV7-2,NA,TRBJ1-3
TGTGCCAGCAGCCCAGCCCGGGCTCAAGAGACCCAGTACTTC,CASSPARAQETQYF,NA,TRBV7-2,NA,TRBJ2-5
TGTGCCAGTGCCTTTGCTGCCTACAATGAGCAGTTCTTC,CASAFAAYNEQFF,NA,TRBV19,NA,TRBJ2-1
TGTGCCAGCAGCCAAGTTAGGGGGGGGGAGACCCAGTACTTC,CASSQVRGGETQYF,NA,TRBV4-2,NA,TRBJ2-5
TGTGCCAGCAGTGACACCCCGGCGACCCGGGCCAACGTCCTGACTTTC,CASSDTPATRANVLTF,NA,TRBV25-1,NA,TRBJ2-6
TGTGCCAGCAGCGACAGGGGGCTCAGTGAGCAGTTCTTC,CASSDRGLSEQFF,NA,TRBV6-1,TRBD1,TRBJ2-1
TGTGCCAGCAGTAAGGTTACTAGCGGGAGACAGTACAATGAGCAGTTCTTC,CASSKVTSGRQYNEQFF,NA,TRBV25-1,TRBD2,TRBJ2-1
TGTGCCAGCAGCTTAATGGAGGGGAGCAATCAGCCCCAGCATTTT,CASSLMEGSNQPQHF,NA,TRBV7-2,NA,TRBJ1-5
TGTGCCGGAGCTTTGGGGGAAAATCAGCCCCAGCATTTT,CAGALGENQPQHF,NA,TRBV19,NA,TRBJ1-5
TGTGCCAGCAGCTTAGGCCCGGGGGACCAAGAGACCCAGTACTTC,CASSLGPGDQETQYF,NA,TRBV13,NA,TRBJ2-5
TGTGCCAGCAGCTATTCGGACGGGAGCTCCTACGAGCAGTACTTC,CASSYSDGSSYEQYF,NA,TRBV7-8,NA,TRBJ2-7
TGCGCCAGCAGCAGTACAGGGTCAACTAATGAAAAACTGTTTTTT,CASSSTGSTNEKLFF,NA,TRBV5-1,NA,TRBJ1-4
TGCGCCAGCAGCTTGGGGACAGGGCCCTACAATGAGCAGTTCTTC,CASSLGTGPYNEQFF,NA,TRBV5-1,TRBD1,TRBJ2-1
TGCGCCAGCAGCTTGGGGGCTAGCGGGAGTTTGGAGACCCAGTACTTC,CASSLGASGSLETQYF,NA,TRBV5-1,TRBD2,TRBJ2-5
TGTGCCAGCAGTTCTACAATAGGACTAGTCGTAGGGCAGTTCTTC,CASSSTIGLVVGQFF,NA,TRBV6-5,TRBD2,TRBJ2-1
TGTGCCAGCAGCTTCTTACAGGGACGTGAAGCTTTCTTT,CASSFLQGREAFF,NA,TRBV5-8,NA,TRBJ1-1
TGTGCCACCCCCCTAGATACTACGGAGACCCAGTACTTC,CATPLDTTETQYF,NA,TRBV27,NA,TRBJ2-5
TGTGCCACCAGCAGAACCACGGGGGACACTGAAGCTTTCTTT,CATSRTTGDTEAFF,NA,TRBV15,NA,TRBJ1-1
TGTGCCAGCAGCTTGAGGAGAGGACCACAAGAGACCCAGTACTTC,CASSLRRGPQETQYF,NA,TRBV7-2,NA,TRBJ2-5
TGCGCCAGCAGTAAAGAAGCGGGAGCCGAACATACGCAGTATTTT,CASSKEAGAEHTQYF,NA,TRBV5-1,TRBD2,TRBJ2-3
TGTGCCAGCAGATACGGAGAGGGGAAACCTGAAGCTTTCTTT,CASRYGEGKPEAFF,NA,TRBV2,NA,TRBJ1-1
TGTGCCTGGAGCGAAAAAGGCGGGAGGTGGGGTACGCAGTATTTT,CAWSEKGGRWGTQYF,NA,TRBV30,TRBD2,TRBJ2-3
TGTGCCAGTAGTCCCGGGACCCCGCGCTCCGAGCAGTACTTC,CASSPGTPRSEQYF,NA,TRBV19,NA,TRBJ2-7
TGTGCCAGCAGGAGGGGACAGGTTAACTATGGCTACACCTTC,CASRRGQVNYGYTF,NA,TRBV2,TRBD1,TRBJ1-2
TGCGCCAGCAGCTTGGGCTCGACAGTCCCAGATACGCAGTATTTT,CASSLGSTVPDTQYF,NA,TRBV5-1,NA,TRBJ2-3
TGTGCCAGCAGTTACAACAGGGCGAACACTGAAGCTTTCTTT,CASSYNRANTEAFF,once,TRBV6-5,NA,TRBJ1-1
TGTGCCAGCAGCTCCCAGACTAGCGGGAGCGACGGGCAGTACTTC,CASSSQTSGSDGQYF,once,TRBV9,TRBD2,TRBJ2-7
TGTGCCAGCTCACCGGGACTAGAGTCCTACGAGCAGTACTTC,CASSPGLESYEQYF,NA,TRBV18,TRBD2,TRBJ2-7
TGTGCCAGTAGCATGTCCGCTCTAACCAACGAGCAGTACTTC,CASSMSALTNEQYF,once,TRBV19,NA,TRBJ2-7
TGTGCCAGCAGTTTACGGTGGGACGATGAAAAACTGTTTTTT,CASSLRWDDEKLFF,once,TRBV27,NA,TRBJ1-4
TGTGCCATCACCCCGGGTGACAGGGGCACTGAAGCTTTCTTT,CAITPGDRGTEAFF,NA,TRBV10-3,TRBD1,TRBJ1-1
TGTGCCAGCAGCTTATGGGGACAGGGATCGTCTGGGGCCAACGTCCTGACTTTC,CASSLWGQGSSGANVLTF,NA,TRBV7-2,TRBD1,TRBJ2-6
TGTGCCAGCAGCACTGCGGGACAGTCAAGCAATCAGCCCCAGCATTTT,CASSTAGQSSNQPQHF,once,TRBV7-8,TRBD1,TRBJ1-5
TGTGCCAGCAGTTCGTTCTCGGCGGGTAATGAAAAACTGTTTTTT,CASSSFSAGNEKLFF,NA,TRBV6-5,NA,TRBJ1-4
TGTGCCAGCTCATTACAGGCCCTTCAGGGAAACACCATATATTTT,CASSLQALQGNTIYF,NA,TRBV18,NA,TRBJ1-3